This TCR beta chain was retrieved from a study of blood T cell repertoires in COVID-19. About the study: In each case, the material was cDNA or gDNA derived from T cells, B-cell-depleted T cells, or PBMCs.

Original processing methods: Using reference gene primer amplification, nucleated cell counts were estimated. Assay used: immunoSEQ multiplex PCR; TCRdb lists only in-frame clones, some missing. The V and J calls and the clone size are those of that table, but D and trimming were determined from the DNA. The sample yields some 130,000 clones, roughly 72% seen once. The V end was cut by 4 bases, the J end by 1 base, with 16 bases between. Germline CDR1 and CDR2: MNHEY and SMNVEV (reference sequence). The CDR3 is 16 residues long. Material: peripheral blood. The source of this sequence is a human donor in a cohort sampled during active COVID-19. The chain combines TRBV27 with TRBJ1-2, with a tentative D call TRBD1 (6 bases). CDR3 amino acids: CASSSQPGHFNYGYTF. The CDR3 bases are TGTGCCAGCAGTTCCCAGCCGGGACACTTTAACTATGGCTACACCTTC.